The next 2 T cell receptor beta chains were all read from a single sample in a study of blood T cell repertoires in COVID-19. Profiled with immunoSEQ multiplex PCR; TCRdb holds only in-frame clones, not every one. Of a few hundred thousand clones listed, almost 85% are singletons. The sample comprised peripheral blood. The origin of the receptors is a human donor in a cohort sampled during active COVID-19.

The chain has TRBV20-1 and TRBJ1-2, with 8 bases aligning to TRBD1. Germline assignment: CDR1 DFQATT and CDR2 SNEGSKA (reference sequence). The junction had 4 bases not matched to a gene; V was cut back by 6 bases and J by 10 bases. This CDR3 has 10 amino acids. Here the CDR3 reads CSAYRGVYTF. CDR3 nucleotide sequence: TGCAGTGCCTACAGGGGGGTCTACACCTTC.

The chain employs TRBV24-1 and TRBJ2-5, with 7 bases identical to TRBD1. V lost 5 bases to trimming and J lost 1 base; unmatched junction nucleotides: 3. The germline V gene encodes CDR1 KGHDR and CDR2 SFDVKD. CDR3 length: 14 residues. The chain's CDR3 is CATSGGTAQETQYF. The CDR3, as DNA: TGTGCCACCAGTGGAGGGACAGCCCAAGAGACCCAGTACTTC.